This entry features one T cell receptor beta chain sequence. The antigen is not known. The data were obtained in a study of PD-1 blockade in classical Hodgkin lymphoma. Whole-study context: Nivolumab dosed at 3 mg/kg went to patients intravenously every 2 weeks.

Sequencing was performed with immunoSEQ multiplex PCR; in TCRdb, only in-frame clones are kept and a portion is missing. The sample has about 97,000 clones, roughly 90% seen once. General study findings and limits: Relapsed/refractory patients reportedly had the lowest baseline TCR diversity, below newly diagnosed patients, who were below healthy donors.

The CDR3 runs to 15 residues. Between the trimmed V and J ends, which lost 5 bases and 4 bases, there was a span of 17 bases. The germline V gene has CDR1 SGHTA and CDR2 FQGNSA. Relapse was seen in all patients after autologous stem cell transplantation, and brentuximab vedotin exposure was variable. Source: peripheral blood mononuclear cells (PBMCs), taken before the second cycle of nivolumab. The receptor's source is a human donor with classical Hodgkin lymphoma. The rearrangement uses TRBV7-2 and TRBJ1-1, with D possibly being TRBD1 (5 bases). The CDR3 protein is CASSQPDMGGTEAFF. CDR3 in DNA: TGTGCCAGCAGCCAACCGGACATGGGGGGCACTGAAGCTTTCTTT.